This TCR beta chain derives from a study of T cell responses to AZD1222 COVID-19 vaccine. About this clone: Antigen specificity is unknown.

Study conclusions and caveats: As reported, nearly half of all spike-specific TCRs target variant regions that are unmutated. Only 5 to 7 AZD1222 recipients were seropositive at baseline.

Sequencing was performed with immunoSEQ multiplex PCR; in TCRdb, only in-frame clones are kept and a portion is missing. The profile shows around 140,000 clones, 85% to 95% of them singletons. The CDR3 length is 17 residues. Germline V CDR1 and CDR2: LNHNV, YYDKDF (reference sequence). Trimming removed 0 bases at V and 4 bases at J, with 18 bases between. The sequenced sample was peripheral blood, obtained on day 0 of AZD1222 vaccination. The sequence was obtained from an adult in good health. The rearrangement uses TRBV15 and TRBJ1-2, with D perhaps matching TRBD1 (6 bases). CDR3 loop: CATSRDGGAHNLYGYTF. The CDR3 coding sequence is TGTGCCACCAGCAGAGATGGGGGGGCCCACAACCTCTATGGCTACACCTTC.